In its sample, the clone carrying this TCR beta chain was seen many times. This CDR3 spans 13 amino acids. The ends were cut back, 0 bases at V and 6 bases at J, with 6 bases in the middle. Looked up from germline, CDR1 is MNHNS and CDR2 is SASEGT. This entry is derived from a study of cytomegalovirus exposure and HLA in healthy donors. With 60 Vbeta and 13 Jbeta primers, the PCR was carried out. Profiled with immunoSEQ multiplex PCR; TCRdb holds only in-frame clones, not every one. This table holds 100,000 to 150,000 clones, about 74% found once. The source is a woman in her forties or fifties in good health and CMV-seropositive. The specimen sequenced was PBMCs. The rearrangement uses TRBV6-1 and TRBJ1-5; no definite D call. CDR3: CASSEAEIQPQHF. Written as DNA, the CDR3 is TGTGCCAGCAGTGAAGCGGAGATTCAGCCCCAGCATTTT.